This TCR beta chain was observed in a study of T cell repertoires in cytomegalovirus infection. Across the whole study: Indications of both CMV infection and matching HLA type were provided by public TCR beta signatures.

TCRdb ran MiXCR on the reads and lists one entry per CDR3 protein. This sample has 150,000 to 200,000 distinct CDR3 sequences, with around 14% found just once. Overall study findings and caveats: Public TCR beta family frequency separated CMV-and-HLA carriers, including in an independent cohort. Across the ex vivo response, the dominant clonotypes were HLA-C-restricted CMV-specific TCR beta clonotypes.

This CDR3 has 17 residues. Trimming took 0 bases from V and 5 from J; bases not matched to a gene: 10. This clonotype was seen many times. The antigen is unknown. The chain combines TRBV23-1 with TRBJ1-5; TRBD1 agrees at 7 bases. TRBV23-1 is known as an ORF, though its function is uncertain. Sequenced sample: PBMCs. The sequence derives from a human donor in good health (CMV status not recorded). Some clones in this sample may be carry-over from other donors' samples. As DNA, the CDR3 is TGCGCCAGCAGTCAATCGACGTACGGGACAGACCATCAGCCCCAGCATTTT. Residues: CASSQSTYGTDHQPQHF.